This T cell receptor beta chain was recorded in a study of cytomegalovirus exposure and HLA in healthy donors. Overall study findings and caveats: Upon later analysis, TCR association rates were observed to vary by HLA locus, being highest for DRB1 and lowest for HLA-C.

In germline, CDR1 is LNHDA, CDR2 SQIVND (reference sequence). The CDR3 loop spans 14 amino acids. Trimming left V 5 bases short and J 4 bases short, with 9 bases between. Regarding this clone: The antigen is undetermined.

The primer mix had 60 Vbeta and 13 Jbeta primers. Profiling relied on immunoSEQ multiplex PCR, and the TCRdb table lists in-frame clones only, not all of them. The sample has tens of thousands of clones, just over 65% seen once. The sample consisted of PBMCs. The receptor comes from a man under 40 in good health and CMV-seronegative. The chain employs TRBV19 and TRBJ1-6; weak D call: TRBD1 (5 bases). CDR3 loop: CASSVGGYNSPLHF. The CDR3 DNA follows: TGTGCCAGTAGTGTCGGGGGTTATAATTCACCCCTCCACTTT.